The next 21 T cell receptor beta chains were all read from a single sample in a study of T cell responses to AZD1222 COVID-19 vaccine. Produced via immunoSEQ multiplex PCR; TCRdb's table is partial and in-frame only. The table lists 140,000 or so clones, about nine tenths of them singletons. Sequenced material: peripheral blood, taken 28 days after the second AZD1222 dose. These receptors were obtained from an adult who received the AZD1222 COVID-19 vaccine.

The V call is TRBV3-1 (or the pseudogene TRBV3-2), the J call TRBJ2-7, with TRBD2 identical over 11 bases. Germline V gene sequence: CDR1 LGHDT, CDR2 YNNKEL (reference sequence). The CDR3 has 16 residues. V lost 0 bases and J lost 8; bases outside the gene matches: 9. This CDR3 reads CASSQDRGLADKKQYF. The CDR3, as DNA: TGTGCCAGCAGCCAAGATAGGGGACTAGCGGATAAGAAGCAGTACTTC.

This chain joins TRBV29-1 and TRBJ1-1, with no clear D. V gave up 0 bases and J gave up 6 bases, with 8 bases separating them. The CDR3 loop spans 12 amino acids. Germline V gene data show CDR1 as SQVTM and CDR2 as ANQGSEA. The CDR3 spells CSVEDRTAEAFF. CDR3 coding DNA: TGCAGCGTTGAAGATCGGACTGCTGAAGCTTTCTTT.

This chain joins TRBV5-6 and TRBJ2-7; D call uncertain. CDR1 and CDR2 (germline): SGHDT, YYEEEE. The CDR3 totals 14 residues. V was clipped by 5 bases and J by 3 bases, with 15 bases between them. CDR3 sequence: CASRIYSAYYEQYF. The CDR3 DNA reads as TGTGCCAGCAGGATCTACAGCGCTTACTACGAGCAGTACTTC.

The genes are TRBV25-1 and TRBJ2-3, with 11 bases fitting TRBD2. V was clipped by 3 bases and J by 5 bases; unmatched bases: 7. Germline CDR1 and CDR2: MGHDK and SYGVNS. The CDR3 spans 16 residues. As DNA, the CDR3 is TGTGCCAGCAGTGAGGGTAGCGGGAGGGCCATAGATACGCAGTATTTT. Its protein product is CASSEGSGRAIDTQYF.

J is TRBJ2-1 and V is TRBV6-5; D is possibly TRBD2 (5 bases). Germline CDR1 reads MNHEY; CDR2 reads SVGAGI. Trimming removed 9 bases at V and 5 bases at J, with 14 bases between. This CDR3 spans 13 amino acids. In nucleotides, the CDR3 is TGTGCCAGTAATCCGGGGTGGGACAATGAGCAGTTCTTC. Encoded protein: CASNPGWDNEQFF.

The chain employs TRBV30 and TRBJ2-1; 9 bases are a match to TRBD1. The trim removed 1 base at V and 2 bases at J, leaving 6 bases unmatched. This CDR3 has 16 residues. Germline V CDR1 and CDR2: GTSNPN, SVGIG (reference sequence). CDR3 loop: CAWSGGQGGTYNEQFF. Written as DNA, the CDR3 is TGTGCCTGGAGTGGGGGACAGGGAGGCACCTACAATGAGCAGTTCTTC. Filled out from reference TRBV30 and TRBJ2-1, the complete variable domain reads SQTIHQWPATLVQPVGSPLSLECTVEGTSNPNLYWYRQAAGRGLQLLFYSVGIGQISSEVPQNLSASRPQDRQFILSSKKLLLSDSGFYLCAWSGGQGGTYNEQFFGPGTRLTVL.

This clone was seen a single time. The chain combines TRBV9 with TRBJ2-1, with no clear D. In germline, CDR1 is SGDLS, CDR2 YYNGEE. The V end was cut by 0 bases, the J end by 6 bases, with 13 bases between. This CDR3 spans 15 amino acids. This chain's CDR3 is CASSVGGGSSNEQFF. The CDR3 nucleotides are TGTGCCAGCAGCGTAGGGGGTGGAAGCAGCAATGAGCAGTTCTTC.

V and J are TRBV7-9 and TRBJ2-3; 7 bases line up with TRBD2. This CDR3 is 14 amino acids long. The V segment lost 5 bases and the J segment 4 bases; nucleotides outside the gene matches: 6. The germline V gene encodes CDR1 SEHNR and CDR2 FQNEAQ (reference sequence). The CDR3 loop reads CASSPGLGPDTQYF. DNA for the CDR3: TGTGCCAGCAGCCCCGGACTAGGCCCAGATACGCAGTATTTT.

V and J are TRBV7-3 and TRBJ1-1; D possibly corresponds to TRBD1 (5 bases). The germline gives CDR1 SGHTA, CDR2 FQGTGA. The CDR3 is 16 amino acids. The V gene lost 5 bases and the J gene lost 2 bases, with 18 bases spanning the gap. The chain's CDR3 is CASSVNGGAANTEAFF. As DNA, the CDR3 is TGTGCCAGCAGCGTAAATGGAGGGGCTGCAAACACTGAAGCTTTCTTT.

The chain combines TRBV5-1 with TRBJ1-1; 7 bases are a match to TRBD1. The CDR3 is 15 amino acids. After removal of 0 bases from V and 3 bases from J, the junction contained 5 bases not matched to a gene. Per the germline V gene, CDR1 is SGHRS and CDR2 is YFSETQ. The CDR3 region is CASSLGGGIDTEAFF. DNA for the CDR3: TGCGCCAGCAGCTTGGGAGGGGGCATCGACACTGAAGCTTTCTTT. Complete variable domain (other parts from reference TRBV5-1 and TRBJ1-1): KAGVTQTPRYLIKTRGQQVTLSCSPISGHRSVSWYQQTPGQGLQFLFEYFSETQRNKGNFPGRFSGRQFSNSRSEMNVSTLELGDSALYLCASSLGGGIDTEAFFGQGTRLTVV.

The rearrangement uses TRBV28 and TRBJ2-7; no firm D call. The CDR3 sequence is 11 residues long. The ends were cut back, 2 bases at V and 7 bases at J, with 6 bases in the middle. Germline V gene lookup returns CDR1 MDHEN and CDR2 SYDVKM. The CDR3 DNA reads TGTGCCAGCAGTTTAGCTCGTGAGCAGTACTTC. It specifies CASSLAREQYF.

This chain joins TRBV29-1 and TRBJ1-1; D unclear. The V and J ends lost 5 bases and 0 bases respectively, with 10 bases between them. The CDR3 runs 13 residues. The V gene's germline CDR1 is SQVTM and CDR2 ANQGSEA. In DNA form, the CDR3 reads TGCAGCGTTCTTGAAGGGTTGAACACTGAAGCTTTCTTT. Translating it yields CSVLEGLNTEAFF.

This clone was seen more than once but under ten times. J is TRBJ1-1 and V is TRBV10-3; 8 bases map to TRBD1. This CDR3 has 15 residues. V shed 2 bases and J 11 bases; nucleotides not matched to a gene: 13. CDR1 ENHRY and CDR2 SYGVKD come from the germline V gene. The CDR3 region has the DNA TGTGCCATCAGTGAGCAGAGACAGGGGCTAGATGACGCTTTCTTT. Translated, it gives CAISEQRQGLDDAFF.

The chain carries TRBV27 and TRBJ1-1, with D uncertain. The CDR3 covers 14 residues. Germline lookup yields CDR1 MNHEY and CDR2 SMNVEV (reference sequence). Trimming took off 4 bases at V and 1 base at J, with 10 bases between the two ends. CDR3 sequence: CASSSLLGNTEAFF. As DNA, the CDR3 is TGTGCCAGCAGTTCCCTCCTAGGGAACACTGAAGCTTTCTTT.

The chain combines TRBV7-3 with TRBJ1-2; D unresolved. CDR3 size: 15 residues. Trimming took off 2 bases at V and 5 bases at J, with 15 bases between the two ends. CDR1 and CDR2 from the germline V gene are SGHTA and FQGTGA. The CDR3 DNA sequence: TGTGCCAGCAGCTTAGGAGGGTCCCAGGTGTATGGCTACACCTTC. Protein: CASSLGGSQVYGYTF.

DNA of the CDR3: TGTGCCAGCAGTTTTGGAAGCGAGACCAATGAGCAGTTCTTC. It is translated as CASSFGSETNEQFF. The chain recombines TRBV27 with TRBJ2-1; D is unresolved. Between the trimmed V and J ends, which lost 3 bases and 6 bases, there was a span of 12 bases. The CDR3 extends over 14 amino acids. Looked up from germline, CDR1 is MNHEY and CDR2 is SMNVEV (reference sequence).

The rearrangement uses TRBV2 and TRBJ2-5; no definite D call. V was cut by 7 bases and J by 4 bases, with 10 bases left in between. Looked up from germline, CDR1 is SNHLY and CDR2 is FYNNEI. This CDR3 is 12 amino acids long. The CDR3 DNA reads as TGTGCCAGCACGGAAAGGGCAGAGACCCAGTACTTC. Protein: CASTERAETQYF. Complete variable domain (other parts from reference TRBV2 and TRBJ2-5): EPEVTQTPSHQVTQMGQEVILRCVPISNHLYFYWYRQILGQKVEFLVSFYNNEISEKSEIFDDQFSVERPDGSNFTLKIRSTKLEDSAMYFCASTERAETQYFGPGTRLLVL.

The J gene is TRBJ2-3, the V gene TRBV3-1 (or the pseudogene TRBV3-2); no clear D. Germline lookup yields CDR1 LGHDT and CDR2 YNNKEL (reference sequence). This CDR3 comprises 13 residues. V lost 2 bases and J 4 bases, leaving 7 bases between the germline ends. In DNA, the CDR3 is TGTGCCAGCAGCCAAACTGGGGCAGATACGCAGTATTTT. Encoded protein: CASSQTGADTQYF.

The rearrangement links TRBV10-3 to TRBJ1-6; 10 bases agree with TRBD1. The CDR3 extends over 15 amino acids. Germline loops: CDR1 ENHRY, CDR2 SYGVKD. Trimming took 1 base from V and 11 from J; bases not matched to a gene: 5. The CDR3 sequence: CAISELGQGVAPLHF. The CDR3 DNA reads TGTGCCATCAGTGAGTTAGGACAGGGGGTCGCACCCCTCCACTTT.

The chain carries TRBV2 and TRBJ2-3; TRBD1 matches at 9 bases. The CDR3 sequence is 18 residues long. Trimming took 10 bases from V and 4 from J; bases not matched to a gene: 21. Germline CDR1 is SNHLY and CDR2 is FYNNEI. CDR3 nucleotide sequence: TGTGCCATAGGCAGCCGGGACAGGGTTTCGGTCGGCCCAGATACGCAGTATTTT. This translates into CAIGSRDRVSVGPDTQYF.

This clone was recorded once. V is TRBV4-2 and J is TRBJ1-1; D ambiguous. Germline lookup yields CDR1 LGHNA and CDR2 YNFKEQ. The CDR3 is 18 amino acids. Trimming pared 0 bases from V and 4 bases from J, leaving 21 bases between. CDR3 protein: CASSQDPAPARMGTEAFF. The CDR3 bases are TGTGCCAGCAGCCAAGATCCTGCCCCCGCAAGGATGGGCACTGAAGCTTTCTTT.